This T cell receptor beta chain originates from a study of cytomegalovirus exposure and HLA in healthy donors. Turning to this clone: Its target is not known.

Amplification used 60 Vbeta primers and 13 Jbeta primers. Sequencing used immunoSEQ multiplex PCR; TCRdb keeps in-frame clones, though not all of them. The sample includes about 110,000 clones. The CDR3 has 13 amino acids. Germline V gene data show CDR1 as SGDLS and CDR2 as YYNGEE. Trimming removed 5 bases from V and 7 bases from J; junction bases left unmatched: 7. Whole-study results and caveats: Confirmation was obtained in vitro that a few CMV-associated chains are specific for CMV antigens. Some segments of the V type, notably TRBV6-2 and TRBV6-3, were excluded as indistinguishable. Fewer N-insertions than the roughly 630-donor mean were reportedly shown by an Asian-associated ancestry cluster in a later analysis.

The chain has TRBV9 and TRBJ2-7; 9 nucleotides align to TRBD2. The sample was PBMCs. The source is a man in his forties or fifties in good health and CMV-seropositive. CDR3 residues: CASSPSGTREQYF. Here the CDR3 DNA reads TGTGCCAGCAGTCCTAGCGGGACGAGGGAGCAGTACTTC.